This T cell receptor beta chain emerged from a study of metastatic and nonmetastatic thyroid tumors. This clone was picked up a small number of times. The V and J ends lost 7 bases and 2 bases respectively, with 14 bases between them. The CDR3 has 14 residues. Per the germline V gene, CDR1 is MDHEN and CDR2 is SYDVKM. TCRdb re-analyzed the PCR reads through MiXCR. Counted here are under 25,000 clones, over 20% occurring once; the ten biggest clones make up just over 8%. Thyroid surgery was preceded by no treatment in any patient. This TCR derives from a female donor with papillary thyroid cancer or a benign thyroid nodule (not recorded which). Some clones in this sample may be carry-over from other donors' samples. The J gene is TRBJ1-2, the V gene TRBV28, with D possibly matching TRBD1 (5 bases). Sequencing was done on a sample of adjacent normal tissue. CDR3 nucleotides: TGTGCCAGCACACGTACACAGGCCAACTATGGCTACACCTTC. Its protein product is CASTRTQANYGYTF.